The sequence of this T cell receptor beta chain was determined in a study of OX40 agonist ivuxolimab in advanced cancers. Study-level findings and limits: In the 0.1 to 3.0 mg/kg range, CD4+ and CD8+ blood T cells had expanded clonally by week 6.

Repertoires were generated with immunoSEQ multiplex PCR, while TCRdb's copy carries only in-frame clones and drops some. The sample holds fewer than 70,000 clones; 80% to 95% are singletons and the top ten take under 0.45%. With regard to this clone: Antigen unknown.

CDR3 length equals 16 residues. Per germline, CDR1 MNHEY and CDR2 SMNVEV (reference sequence). With V trimmed by 7 bases and J by 5 bases, 13 bases remained unmatched. The rearrangement links TRBV27 to TRBJ1-1, with 10 bases fitting TRBD1. This receptor was obtained from an adult with an advanced solid tumor such as melanoma, head and neck, liver or kidney cancer. Sequenced material: CD4+ or CD8+ T cells sorted from blood, taken in a trial of the OX40 agonist ivuxolimab. The CDR3 sequence is CASNYLRTGGGTEAFF. The DNA for the CDR3 is TGTGCCAGCAATTATCTTCGGACAGGGGGTGGTACTGAAGCTTTCTTT.